A single sample is the source of the 18 T cell receptor beta chains below, sequenced in a study of early T cells in non-severe SARS-CoV-2 infection. MiXCR, applied by TCRdb to the 5' RACE reads, yields one record per CDR3 protein. The table lists around 68,000 distinct CDR3 sequences, 10% to 15% of them singletons, with around 1.5% in the top ten. The sample here was whole blood, taken at baseline. These receptors came from an adult who was a healthcare worker with PCR-confirmed SARS-CoV-2 infection or an uninfected control (not recorded which).

This chain links TRBV28 with TRBJ2-1; a possible D gene is TRBD1 (5 bases). The germline V and J ends were trimmed by 1 base and 7 bases, with 20 bases remaining between them. The CDR3 runs 17 residues. In germline, CDR1 is MDHEN, CDR2 SYDVKM. CDR3 DNA sequence: TGTGCCAGCAGTTTATACACCTCGCAGGGTAAAAAGAATGAGCAGTTCTTC. Its protein product is CASSLYTSQGKKNEQFF.

This rearrangement joins TRBV6-5 to TRBJ1-6; TRBD1 matches 7 bases. The CDR3 covers 15 residues. With V trimmed by 7 bases and J by 7 bases, 10 bases remained unmatched. Germline-derived CDR1 and CDR2 are MNHEY and SVGAGI. CDR3 nucleotide sequence: TGTGCCAGCAATCCGACAGGGTTCGGGAATTCACCCCTCCACTTT. Residues: CASNPTGFGNSPLHF.

The V call is TRBV3-1, the J call TRBJ2-7; D ambiguous. From germline, CDR1 is LGHDT and CDR2 YNNKEL (reference sequence). The CDR3 consists of 14 residues. Trimming left V 2 bases short and J 0 bases short, with 8 bases between. CDR3 bases: TGTGCCAGCAGCCAAAACCAAAACTCCTACGAGCAGTACTTC. It specifies CASSQNQNSYEQYF.

Points on this clonotype: The final CDR3 position lacks the conserved phenylalanine or tryptophan, pointing to a likely read error. CDR3 sequence: CATSDLLGEQFY. The DNA for the CDR3 is TGTGCCACCAGTGATTTGCTAGGTGAGCAGTTCTAC. The V gene is TRBV24-1, the J gene TRBJ2-1, with D unclear. The CDR3 loop spans 12 amino acids. The germline CDR1 and CDR2 sequences are KGHDR and SFDVKD. V was clipped by 0 bases and J by 9 bases, with 5 bases between them.

V is TRBV20-1 and J is TRBJ2-2, with a weak D call TRBD2 (5 bases). The CDR3 runs to 13 residues. V was cut by 5 bases and J by 6 bases, with 13 bases left in between. Germline V gene data show CDR1 as DFQATT and CDR2 as SNEGSKA (reference sequence). This chain's CDR3 is CSAQDSFPGELFF. CDR3 DNA sequence: TGCAGTGCTCAGGACTCATTTCCCGGGGAGCTGTTTTTT.

The chain carries TRBV7-2 and TRBJ2-5, with 7 bases identical to TRBD2. CDR1 and CDR2 from the germline V gene are SGHTA and FQGNSA. Trimming cost V 0 bases and J 2 bases; bases outside gene matches: 9. This CDR3 spans 17 amino acids. CDR3 residues: CASSLALTSGTQETQYF. The CDR3, as DNA: TGTGCCAGCAGCTTAGCACTAACCAGCGGGACGCAAGAGACCCAGTACTTC.

This clonotype came up a few times. The rearrangement uses TRBV6-2 or TRBV6-3 and TRBJ2-1; D may be TRBD1 (6 bases). The length of the CDR3 is 16 residues. With 0 bases removed from V and 0 bases from J, the gap between germline ends came to 9 bases. The germline V gene has CDR1 MNHEY and CDR2 SVGEGT. In DNA form, the CDR3 reads TGTGCCAGCAGTTACTCGAGGGGGAGCTCCTACAATGAGCAGTTCTTC. Translation: CASSYSRGSSYNEQFF.

This clonotype was observed a few times. The CDR3 bases are TGTGCCAGCTCACCACCGTTAGGGCCAGGGAATGAGCAGTTCTTC. Amino acids: CASSPPLGPGNEQFF. This chain links TRBV18 with TRBJ2-1, with a weak D call TRBD1 (5 bases). Germline CDR1 and CDR2: KGHSH and LQKENI. There are 15 residues in the CDR3. V gave up 0 bases and J gave up 7 bases, with 13 bases separating them.

This clonotype was picked up a small number of times. The V call is TRBV6-2 or TRBV6-3, the J call TRBJ1-1; D gene uncertain. The length of the CDR3 is 12 residues. In germline, CDR1 is MNHEY, CDR2 SVGEGT. The ends were cut back, 3 bases at V and 9 bases at J, with 11 bases in the middle. In DNA form, the CDR3 reads TGTGCCAGCAGTTATTCCTACTTTAAAGCTTTCTTT. It translates to CASSYSYFKAFF.

The gene calls are TRBV6-1 and TRBJ2-7, with D unresolved. Germline CDR1 reads MNHNS; CDR2 reads SASEGT. Trimming left V 2 bases short and J 2 bases short, with 7 bases between. The CDR3 length is 13 residues. CDR3 nucleotides: TGTGCCAGCAGTGAATATACCCCCTACGAGCAGTACTTC. The encoded protein is CASSEYTPYEQYF.

This clonotype occurred many times. V and J are TRBV7-9 and TRBJ2-1; D may match TRBD1 or TRBD2 (5 bases each). The germline V gene has CDR1 SEHNR and CDR2 FQNEAQ (reference sequence). V lost 4 bases and J lost 1, with 14 bases in between. The CDR3 covers 16 residues. As DNA, the CDR3 is TGTGCCAGCAGCTCACGGGACCCTGGATCCTACAATGAGCAGTTCTTC. Amino acids: CASSSRDPGSYNEQFF.

This chain uses TRBV12-3 or TRBV12-4 with TRBJ1-6; D gene uncertain. V lost 3 bases and J lost 11, with 11 bases in between. The CDR3 runs to 13 residues. The CDR3 loop is CASSFLQGTPLHF. CDR3 in DNA: TGTGCCAGCAGTTTCCTTCAAGGGACACCCCTCCACTTT.

The rearrangement links TRBV20-1 to TRBJ2-7; no clear D. The CDR3 has 13 amino acids. Trimming took 3 bases from V and 0 from J, leaving 9 bases between them. Germline V gives CDR1 DFQATT, CDR2 SNEGSKA (reference sequence). For the CDR3, the DNA is TGCAGTGCTAGTGGCCGTAGCTCCTACGAGCAGTACTTC. Its protein is CSASGRSSYEQYF.

There are a few counts of this clonotype. The chain is built from TRBV7-8 and TRBJ2-1, with TRBD2 matching over 7 bases. Germline V CDR1 and CDR2: SGHVS, FQNEAQ. The CDR3 runs to 17 residues. Losses at the gene ends were 0 bases for V and 1 base for J; bases not matched to a gene: 6. DNA for the CDR3: TGTGCCAGCAGCTTAGCTCCTAGCGGTAGTTCCTACAATGAGCAGTTCTTC. It translates to CASSLAPSGSSYNEQFF.

The V gene is TRBV28, the J gene TRBJ2-7; no definite D call. This CDR3 has 12 residues. Germline CDR1 and CDR2: MDHEN and SYDVKM. Trimming pared 6 bases from V and 2 bases from J, leaving 8 bases between. CDR3 sequence (DNA): TGTGCCAGCAGCCCGCGGCCCTACGAGCAGTACTTC. This gives the protein CASSPRPYEQYF. Supplemented by reference TRBV28 and TRBJ2-7, the full variable domain reads DVKVTQSSRYLVKRTGEKVFLECVQDMDHENMFWYRQDPGLGLRLIYFSYDVKMKEKGDIPEGYSVSREKKERFSLILESASTNQTSMYLCASSPRPYEQYFGPGTRLTVT.

V is TRBV4-3 and J is TRBJ2-7; the D call may be TRBD1 or TRBD2 (6 bases each). CDR3 length: 15 residues. The V end lost 3 bases, the J end lost 3 bases, and 15 bases lay between the germline ends. Germline-derived CDR1 and CDR2 are LGHNA and YSLEER. DNA of the CDR3: TGCGCCAGCAGCCAGGGAGGACAGCCGTACTACGAGCAGTACTTC. Its protein product is CASSQGGQPYYEQYF.

This clonotype has only a few counts. V is TRBV27 and J is TRBJ2-7; D assignment may be TRBD1 or TRBD2 (5 bases each). Germline CDR1 is MNHEY and CDR2 is SMNVEV (reference sequence). The length of the CDR3 is 16 residues. V gave up 5 bases and J gave up 3 bases, with 20 bases separating them. This CDR3 reads CASSTSLRGVSYEQYF. The CDR3 coding sequence is TGTGCCAGCAGTACCTCCCTGAGAGGGGTAAGCTACGAGCAGTACTTC.

This clonotype has a count of ten or more. The chain joins TRBV19 to TRBJ2-7, with 9 positions matching TRBD1. This CDR3 contains 14 residues. V was clipped by 4 bases and J by 5 bases; unmatched bases: 6. Germline V gives CDR1 LNHDA, CDR2 SQIVND (reference sequence). The CDR3 DNA reads as TGTGCCAGTAGTAGTCGGGACAGGGACGACGAGCAGTACTTC. Its protein is CASSSRDRDDEQYF.